Presented here are 18 T cell receptor beta chains from one specimen sequenced in a study of blood T cell repertoires in COVID-19. Libraries were prepared by immunoSEQ multiplex PCR; TCRdb keeps only in-frame clonotypes and omits some of them. Here the sample spans about 89,000 clones, 75% to 85% being singletons. Sequenced: peripheral blood. The receptor source for this set is a woman of 80 years or more with acute or convalescent COVID-19.

The rearrangement links TRBV5-5 to TRBJ1-1; D remains unclear. With 0 bases removed from V and 4 bases from J, the gap between germline ends came to 10 bases. Germline CDR1 reads SGHKS; CDR2 reads YYEKEE (reference sequence). The CDR3 runs 14 residues. CDR3 residues: CASSLVGRSTEAFF. The CDR3 coding sequence is TGTGCCAGCAGCTTGGTGGGCAGGTCCACTGAAGCTTTCTTT.

This CDR3 reads CASSLAGLGSPLHF. CDR3 nucleotide sequence: TGCGCCAGCAGCTTGGCAGGGCTGGGTTCACCCCTCCACTTT. The chain employs TRBV5-1 and TRBJ1-6, with D perhaps TRBD1 (5 bases). Trimming took off 0 bases at V and 9 bases at J, with 10 bases between the two ends. The CDR3 length is 14 residues. Germline V CDR1 and CDR2: SGHRS, YFSETQ.

This chain uses TRBV18 with TRBJ1-4, with D possibly TRBD1 on 5 matching bases. V was cut by 3 bases and J by 5 bases, with 16 bases left in between. This CDR3 is built from 16 residues. The germline V gene encodes CDR1 KGHSH and CDR2 LQKENI. The DNA of the CDR3 is TGTGCCAGCTCACCGTCGGACACGGCCTCAAATGAAAAACTGTTTTTT. Protein: CASSPSDTASNEKLFF.

The chain couples TRBV6-5 to TRBJ1-1, with a tentative D call TRBD1 (6 bases). This CDR3 has 14 residues. Germline values: CDR1 MNHEY, CDR2 SVGAGI. Deletions cut 0 bases from V and 10 bases from J, with 15 bases between. CDR3 bases: TGTGCCAGCAGTTACTCGATCGGGACAAGCACAGCTTTCTTT. It yields the protein CASSYSIGTSTAFF.

The rearrangement uses TRBV29-1 and TRBJ2-5; TRBD2 matches at 9 bases. Germline lookup yields CDR1 SQVTM and CDR2 ANQGSEA. V trimming: 8 bases; J trimming: 0 bases; junction bases outside the gene matches: 10. The CDR3 consists of 15 residues. The CDR3 nucleotides read TGCAGCCCAACTGGGCTAGCGGGGTACCAAGAGACCCAGTACTTC. Translated: CSPTGLAGYQETQYF.

The chain uses TRBV12-3 or TRBV12-4 and TRBJ1-1; unclear D gene. The CDR3 has 13 amino acids. V lost 4 bases, J lost 0 bases, and 6 bases lay in between. CDR3 nucleotide sequence: TGTGCCAGCAGTTCCGGGTTGAACACTGAAGCTTTCTTT. This encodes CASSSGLNTEAFF.

The chain employs TRBV3-1 (or the pseudogene TRBV3-2) and TRBJ2-7; TRBD2 matches 9 bases. CDR1 is LGHDT and CDR2 is YNNKEL in the germline V gene (reference sequence). The CDR3 sequence is 14 residues long. With V trimmed by 4 bases and J by 6 bases, 7 bases remained unmatched. This CDR3 reads CASSLTSGTSEQYF. Written as DNA, the CDR3 is TGTGCCAGCAGCCTGACTAGCGGAACGAGCGAGCAGTACTTC.

For this clone: A much larger clone sits a single nucleotide away, making a read error possible. The chain has TRBV27 and TRBJ2-2; a possible D gene is TRBD2 (6 bases). CDR3 length: 15 residues. Trimming shortened V by 10 bases and J by 5 bases, and 20 bases separated the two germline ends. The germline V gene has CDR1 MNHEY and CDR2 SMNVEV (reference sequence). CDR3 region: CATTAVGGYTGELFF. For the CDR3, the DNA is TGTGCCACCACTGCAGTCGGGGGTTATACCGGGGAGCTGTTTTTT.

The V and J genes are TRBV19 and TRBJ2-3, with 9 bases lining up with TRBD2. The CDR3 totals 17 residues. CDR1 and CDR2 (germline): LNHDA, SQIVND (reference sequence). Trimming removed 3 bases from V and 0 bases from J; junction bases left unmatched: 7. CDR3 in amino acids: CASSMGIAGASTDTQYF. CDR3 in DNA: TGTGCCAGTAGTATGGGGATAGCGGGAGCTAGCACAGATACGCAGTATTTT.

J is TRBJ2-3 and V is TRBV9; 10 bases line up with TRBD2. With V trimmed by 3 bases and J by 0 bases, 13 bases remained unmatched. In germline, CDR1 is SGDLS, CDR2 YYNGEE. This CDR3 has 19 amino acids. This CDR3 is CASSALTSGYTYSTDTQYF. The DNA for the CDR3 is TGTGCCAGCAGCGCCCTGACTAGCGGGTATACTTATAGCACAGATACGCAGTATTTT. The full variable domain, rest sourced from reference TRBV9 and TRBJ2-3, is DSGVTQTPKHLITATGQRVTLRCSPRSGDLSVYWYQQSLDQGLQFLIQYYNGEERAKGNILERFSAQQFPDLHSELNLSSLELGDSALYFCASSALTSGYTYSTDTQYFGPGTRLTVL.

The rearrangement uses TRBV6-2 or TRBV6-3 and TRBJ2-1, with 10 bases fitting TRBD2. Germline assignment: CDR1 MNHEY and CDR2 SVGEGT. The CDR3 has 17 residues. Trimming at V came to 2 bases and at J to 1 base, leaving 5 bases not matched to a gene. This chain's CDR3 is CASSYTLAGASYNEQFF. CDR3 bases: TGTGCCAGCAGTTACACCCTAGCGGGGGCATCCTACAATGAGCAGTTCTTC.

The rearrangement links TRBV7-9 to TRBJ1-6; D remains unclear. Germline assignment: CDR1 SEHNR and CDR2 FQNEAQ (reference sequence). The V and J ends lost 8 bases and 8 bases respectively, with 10 bases between them. The CDR3 loop spans 12 amino acids. CDR3 in DNA: TGTGCCAGCGGGTTCGGGGATTCACCCCTCCACTTT. Its translation is CASGFGDSPLHF.

This chain joins TRBV7-2 and TRBJ2-3, with 9 bases matching TRBD2. CDR1 SGHTA and CDR2 FQGNSA come from the germline V gene. The CDR3 runs 18 residues. V was pared by 5 bases and J by 1 base, with 13 bases of the junction left unmatched. The CDR3 spells CASSRKEGASGGTDTQYF. The DNA of the CDR3 is TGTGCCAGCAGCCGTAAGGAAGGGGCTAGCGGGGGCACAGATACGCAGTATTTT.

In DNA form, the CDR3 reads TGCAGCGTTGTTACGAGCATCGACACCGGGGAGCTGTTTTTT. As protein: CSVVTSIDTGELFF. The V gene is TRBV29-1, the J gene TRBJ2-2; D is uncertain. Between the trimmed V and J ends, which lost 4 bases and 3 bases, there was a span of 12 bases. Germline assignment: CDR1 SQVTM and CDR2 ANQGSEA. The CDR3 has 14 residues.

The J gene is TRBJ1-2, the V gene TRBV15, with 7 nucleotides matching TRBD1. Germline V lookup: CDR1 LNHNV, CDR2 YYDKDF (reference sequence). The CDR3 is made up of 18 amino acids. J was trimmed by 4 bases and V by 1 base; bases with no gene match: 15. The CDR3 spells CATSRGGEGGALGYGYTF. The CDR3, as DNA: TGTGCCACCAGCAGAGGTGGAGAAGGGGGCGCTTTGGGCTATGGCTACACCTTC.

The chain couples TRBV7-9 to TRBJ1-4; 8 positions match TRBD1. With V trimmed by 4 bases and J by 5 bases, 6 bases remained unmatched. The CDR3 is 15 amino acids. The germline V gene has CDR1 SEHNR and CDR2 FQNEAQ (reference sequence). The DNA for the CDR3 is TGTGCCAGCAGCTATTTGGGACAGGAGAATGAAAAACTGTTTTTT. Protein sequence: CASSYLGQENEKLFF.

J is TRBJ2-1 and V is TRBV7-2; 11 bases match TRBD2. Germline assignment: CDR1 SGHTA and CDR2 FQGNSA. The J segment lost 6 bases and the V segment lost 5 bases, leaving 6 bases of the junction unmatched. The CDR3 spans 15 residues. The CDR3 loop reads CASSVLAGVGNEQFF. CDR3 nucleotide sequence: TGTGCCAGCAGCGTACTAGCGGGAGTTGGCAATGAGCAGTTCTTC.

This clone was picked up a small number of times. J is TRBJ2-1 and V is TRBV6-6; TRBD2 aligns across 7 bases. The V and J ends lost 2 bases and 6 bases, in that order; junction bases with no gene match: 4. Germline V CDR1 and CDR2: MNHNY, SVGAGI (reference sequence). The CDR3 loop spans 14 amino acids. The CDR3 DNA follows: TGTGCCAGCAGTTACGGCGGGGGACGCAATGAGCAGTTCTTC. Translating it yields CASSYGGGRNEQFF.